A selection of T cell receptor beta chains follows, all from one sample in a study of shared clonotypes between healthy human individuals. Produced via immunoSEQ multiplex PCR; TCRdb's table is partial and in-frame only. There are 2 million to 2.5 million clones in the sample; 90% to 96% occur only once, and around 0.13% lies in the top ten. Sequencing used naive CD4+ T cells sorted from blood. These receptors were collected from a man aged 18-30 years in good health. Each CDR3 is given with its conserved first and last residue. The order of the fields is V gene, J gene, D gene, clone size, CDR3 protein, CDR3 DNA. D genes are given only for firm matches. Rows give clone size only sometimes, using once, few, many, or a class for an expanded clone.

TRBV6-5,TRBJ2-5,TRBD1,-,CASSLQGAATQYF,TGTGCCAGCAGTTTACAGGGGGCTGCGACCCAGTACTTC
TRBV6-5,TRBJ2-2,-,-,CASKTGVGELFF,TGTGCCAGCAAGACCGGGGTCGGGGAGCTGTTTTTT
TRBV2,TRBJ1-5,TRBD1,-,CASGQGGAQPQHF,TGTGCCAGCGGACAGGGAGGGGCCCAGCCCCAGCATTTT
TRBV27,TRBJ2-7,TRBD2,-,CASSLRTSGSVDEQYF,TGTGCCAGCAGTTTGCGGACTAGCGGGAGTGTGGACGAGCAGTACTTC
TRBV9,TRBJ2-1,-,-,CASSSFPGTQNEQFF,TGTGCCAGCAGCTCTTTTCCCGGGACGCAGAATGAGCAGTTCTTC
TRBV5-4,TRBJ1-4,-,-,CASSSKTDSTNEKLFF,TGTGCCAGCAGCTCCAAGACGGATTCAACTAATGAAAAACTGTTTTTT
TRBV30,TRBJ1-3,-,few,CAWRGENTIYF,TGTGCCTGGAGGGGGGAGAACACCATATATTTT
TRBV4-3,TRBJ2-1,-,-,CASSQELDGKPYNEQFF,TGCGCCAGCAGCCAAGAACTAGACGGGAAGCCCTACAATGAGCAGTTCTTC
TRBV13,TRBJ2-1,TRBD2,-,CASSLQSGGVDEQFF,TGTGCCAGCAGCCTCCAAAGCGGGGGGGTCGATGAGCAGTTCTTC
TRBV7-2,TRBJ2-5,TRBD1,-,CASSPRDRGSETQYF,TGTGCCAGCAGCCCCCGGGACAGGGGGAGTGAGACCCAGTACTTC
TRBV10-3,TRBJ2-7,TRBD2,-,CAIRRLAGGPRSYEQYF,TGTGCCATCAGGAGACTAGCGGGAGGGCCCCGATCCTACGAGCAGTACTTC
TRBV6-1,TRBJ2-1,TRBD2,-,CASSVRTSAGFYNEQFF,TGTGCCAGCAGTGTTCGGACTAGCGCCGGCTTTTACAATGAGCAGTTCTTC